Listed here are 3 T cell receptor beta chains from one sample, sequenced in a study of blood T cell repertoires in COVID-19 (dated by TCRdb to about 2020). The protocol used for the library was the immunoSEQ multiplex PCR assay. This immuneACCESS table, as held by TCRdb, lists in-frame sequences with V and J called but not all clones. Of the missing ones, under half trace to an unresolved V gene in checked studies; the others have no known cause. This sample holds fewer than 400,000 clones; around 85% were observed only once. The leading ten clones occupy under 2.5% of the sample. The sequencing input was PBMCs or T cells enriched from blood (not recorded which). These receptors were obtained from a man aged 25-40 years who had recovered from COVID-19.

This clone occurred a few times. The rearrangement links TRBV2 to TRBJ2-5, with 7 bases identical to TRBD2. After removal of 5 bases from V and 4 bases from J, the junction contained 10 bases not matched to a gene. Germline V gene sequence: CDR1 SNHLY, CDR2 FYNNEI. The CDR3 loop spans 15 amino acids. The CDR3 is CASSKGLVGSETQYF. As DNA, the CDR3 is TGTGCCAGCAGTAAAGGACTAGTGGGATCAGAGACCCAGTACTTC.

The V gene is TRBV29-1, the J gene TRBJ1-1; TRBD1 is a possible D gene (6 bases). The CDR3 is 13 amino acids. The V end was cut by 4 bases, the J end by 1 base, with 10 bases between. The V gene's germline CDR1 is SQVTM and CDR2 ANQGSEA. The CDR3 DNA reads as TGCAGCGTTGTCCGGGGGGCGAACACTGAAGCTTTCTTT. Protein product: CSVVRGANTEAFF.

The chain is built from TRBV5-1 and TRBJ2-5; TRBD2 agrees at 9 bases. Trimming cost V 3 bases and J 5 bases; bases outside gene matches: 8. This CDR3 is built from 15 residues. Germline V gene lookup returns CDR1 SGHRS and CDR2 YFSETQ. The CDR3 DNA follows: TGCGCCAGCAGCTCGACAGGGACTAGCATCGAGACCCAGTACTTC. Its protein is CASSSTGTSIETQYF.